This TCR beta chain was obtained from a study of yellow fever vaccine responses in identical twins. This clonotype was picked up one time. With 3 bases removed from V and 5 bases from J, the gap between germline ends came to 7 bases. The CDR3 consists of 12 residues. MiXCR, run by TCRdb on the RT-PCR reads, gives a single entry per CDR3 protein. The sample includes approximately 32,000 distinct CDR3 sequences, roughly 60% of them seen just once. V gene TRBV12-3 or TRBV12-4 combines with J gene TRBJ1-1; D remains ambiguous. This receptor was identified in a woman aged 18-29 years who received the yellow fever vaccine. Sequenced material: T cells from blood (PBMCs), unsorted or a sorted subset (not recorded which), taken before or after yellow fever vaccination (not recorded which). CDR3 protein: CASSFRGTEAFF. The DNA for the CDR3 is TGTGCCAGCAGTTTCCGGGGTACTGAAGCTTTCTTT.